This is a list of T cell receptor beta chains from one sample in a study of metastatic and nonmetastatic thyroid tumors. TCRdb re-clonotyped the PCR reads through MiXCR. The sample lists about 7,000 clones; roughly 29% were seen once. Sequencing input: adjacent normal tissue. The receptors stem from a female donor with papillary thyroid cancer or a benign thyroid nodule (not recorded which). Some clones in this sample may be carry-over from other donors' samples. The CDR3 runs from the conserved cysteine through the conserved F or W. A D gene is named only where the DNA matches it firmly. Clone size appears in some rows only: once, few, many, or a class for an expanded clone.

15 TRBD1 TRBJ2-7 medium-sized TRBV20-1 CSARDQLGTDYEQYF TGCAGTGCTAGAGATCAGCTGGGGACAGACTACGAGCAGTACTTC
18 - TRBJ2-2 once TRBV3-1 CASSQDLPGVGVTGELFF TGTGCCAGCAGCCAAGATCTTCCAGGCGTTGGGGTTACCGGGGAGCTGTTTTTT
14 TRBD1 TRBJ1-1 - TRBV5-5 CASSFEGQAIEAFF TGTGCCAGCAGCTTTGAGGGACAGGCCATTGAAGCTTTCTTT
15 TRBD1 TRBJ2-7 medium-sized TRBV9 CASSAQGQGSGEQYF TGTGCCAGCAGCGCCCAGGGACAGGGATCGGGCGAGCAGTACTTC
15 TRBD1 TRBJ1-2 few TRBV6-1 CASSDRQGAGYGYTF TGTGCCAGCAGTGACCGACAGGGGGCAGGGTATGGCTACACCTTC
14 - TRBJ2-7 - TRBV11-2 CASSPGSAGYEQYF TGTGCCAGCAGCCCCGGGTCCGCCGGATACGAGCAGTACTTC
12 - TRBJ1-5 - TRBV6-2/TRBV6-3 CASTGVGQPQHF TGTGCCAGCACAGGGGTTGGTCAGCCCCAGCATTTT
15 TRBD2 TRBJ2-1 - TRBV7-3 CASSLIAGVFDEQFF TGTGCCAGCAGCTTAATAGCGGGAGTGTTTGATGAGCAGTTCTTC
14 TRBD1 TRBJ2-7 few TRBV6-1 CASSRDRGGYEQYF TGTGCCAGCAGTCGGGACAGGGGTGGGTACGAGCAGTACTTC
15 TRBD1 TRBJ1-1 - TRBV5-1 CASSLDTGAGTEAFF TGCGCCAGCAGCCTCGATACAGGGGCGGGCACTGAAGCTTTCTTT
14 TRBD1 TRBJ2-5 large TRBV6-2/TRBV6-3 CASNEQGARETQYF TGTGCCAGCAATGAACAGGGGGCGCGGGAGACCCAGTACTTC
12 - TRBJ2-5 - TRBV14 CASSQDRKTQYF TGTGCCAGCAGCCAAGATCGAAAGACCCAGTACTTC
13 - TRBJ2-5 - TRBV4-2 CASSQARGETQYF TGTGCCAGCAGCCAAGCTAGGGGCGAGACCCAGTACTTC
16 TRBD2 TRBJ2-5 many TRBV5-5 CASSLAAGGGQETQYF TGTGCCAGCAGCTTGGCAGCAGGCGGGGGCCAAGAGACCCAGTACTTC
15 - TRBJ1-1 large TRBV2 CASTNGEGVNTEAFF TGTGCCAGCACCAACGGGGAGGGCGTGAACACTGAAGCTTTCTTT
10 - TRBJ2-5 - TRBV2 CASSEGTQYF TGTGCCAGCAGTGAAGGGACCCAGTACTTC
15 - TRBJ2-5 once TRBV9 CASSVAAWSEETQYF TGTGCCAGCAGCGTAGCGGCGTGGTCGGAAGAGACCCAGTACTTC
12 - TRBJ1-1 few TRBV12-3/TRBV12-4 CASSFGNTEAFF TGTGCCAGCAGTTTTGGCAACACTGAAGCTTTCTTT
15 TRBD1 TRBJ1-4 few TRBV6-2/TRBV6-3 CASSYQGGINEKLFF TGTGCCAGCAGTTACCAGGGGGGAATTAATGAAAAACTGTTTTTT
20 TRBD2 TRBJ2-1 - TRBV20-1 CSARDPLAGRHHGSYNEQFF TGCAGTGCTAGAGATCCACTAGCGGGAAGACATCACGGCTCCTACAATGAGCAGTTCTTC
14 TRBD1 TRBJ1-2 few TRBV5-1 CASSGRTGDRGYTF TGCGCCAGCAGCGGTAGGACAGGGGACCGTGGCTACACCTTC
13 - TRBJ2-1 medium-sized TRBV15 CATSRDGDAEQFF TGTGCCACCAGCAGAGATGGCGACGCTGAGCAGTTCTTC
14 - TRBJ1-1 - TRBV12-3/TRBV12-4 CASSLQGGDPEAFF TGTGCCAGCAGTTTACAGGGTGGTGACCCTGAAGCTTTCTTT
14 TRBD1 TRBJ2-7 large TRBV2 CASLSGGAMGEQYF TGTGCCAGCCTTTCAGGGGGCGCAATGGGCGAGCAGTACTTC
18 TRBD2 TRBJ2-1 medium-sized TRBV11-3 CASSLGTSGPLSYNEQFF TGTGCCAGCAGCTTAGGGACTAGCGGCCCCCTCTCCTACAATGAGCAGTTCTTC
15 - TRBJ2-7 - TRBV5-1 CAISLAGGLFYEQYF TGCGCCATCAGCTTGGCAGGGGGACTTTTCTACGAGCAGTACTTC
13 - TRBJ1-5 - TRBV19 CASIPGQRQPQHF TGTGCCAGTATTCCTGGGCAGAGGCAGCCCCAGCATTTT
12 - TRBJ2-2 few TRBV12-3/TRBV12-4 CASSFRGWELSF TGTGCCAGCAGTTTCAGAGGCTGGGAGCTGTCTTTT
15 TRBD2 TRBJ2-1 few TRBV6-2/TRBV6-3 CASSPTSGRSAEQFF TGTGCCAGCAGCCCGACTAGCGGGAGATCGGCTGAGCAGTTCTTC
17 - TRBJ1-6 once TRBV11-2 CASSLPQGGSYNSPLHF TGTGCCAGCAGCTTACCACAGGGAGGGTCCTATAATTCACCCCTCCACTTT
14 - TRBJ1-1 many TRBV14 CASSHNVGGRGAFF TGTGCCAGCTCCCACAACGTCGGGGGGCGTGGAGCTTTCTTT
15 - TRBJ2-7 - TRBV9 CASSVDIAGGYEQYF TGTGCCAGCAGCGTAGATATAGCCGGGGGCTACGAGCAGTACTTC
15 TRBD1 TRBJ2-7 few TRBV6-1 CASTRDGTGGYEQYF TGTGCCAGCACGCGTGACGGTACAGGGGGATACGAGCAGTACTTC
15 TRBD1 TRBJ2-6 medium-sized TRBV29-1 CSVGQTFSGANVLTF TGCAGCGTGGGACAGACGTTCTCTGGGGCCAACGTCCTGACTTTC
14 TRBD2 TRBJ2-2 few TRBV11-3 CASSLGGTSGELFF TGTGCCAGCAGCTTAGGAGGGACTAGCGGGGAGCTGTTTTTT
18 TRBD1 TRBJ1-2 - TRBV2 CASSEDGTGRRSNYGYTF TGTGCCAGCAGTGAAGATGGGACAGGGAGACGATCTAACTATGGCTACACCTTC
14 - TRBJ2-2 - TRBV12-3/TRBV12-4 CASSSSLVAGELFF TGTGCCAGCAGTTCTAGCTTGGTGGCCGGGGAGCTGTTTTTT
16 - TRBJ2-3 - TRBV19 CASSMDSSGWSDTQYF TGTGCCAGTAGTATGGACTCATCGGGGTGGTCAGATACGCAGTATTTT
14 - TRBJ2-7 few TRBV10-3 CAISVGGGEYEQYF TGTGCCATCAGTGTTGGAGGGGGCGAGTACGAGCAGTACTTC
14 TRBD1 TRBJ2-2 few TRBV19 CASSGLTGPSELFF TGTGCCAGTAGTGGATTGACAGGGCCCAGTGAGCTGTTTTTT
17 TRBD2 TRBJ2-3 medium-sized TRBV6-4 CASSGLAGGRGTDTQYF TGTGCCAGCAGCGGACTAGCGGGGGGGCGGGGCACAGATACGCAGTATTTT
15 - TRBJ2-2 - TRBV4-3 CASSQVQGYTGELFF TGCGCCAGCAGCCAAGTTCAGGGATACACCGGGGAGCTGTTTTTT
15 - TRBJ2-3 - TRBV6-1 CASSPVGGSADTQYF TGTGCCAGCAGTCCGGTTGGTGGTAGCGCAGATACGCAGTATTTT
17 TRBD2 TRBJ2-1 once TRBV24-1 CATSDPGTGRGGGEQFF TGTGCCACCAGTGATCCTGGGACGGGGAGGGGTGGCGGTGAGCAGTTCTTC
18 TRBD1 TRBJ2-7 - TRBV11-1 CASSHPLAGTGASYEQYF TGTGCCAGCAGCCATCCCCTAGCCGGGACAGGGGCCTCCTACGAGCAGTACTTC
15 TRBD2 TRBJ2-3 - TRBV9 CASSVAGLAVDTQYF TGTGCCAGCAGCGTGGCAGGACTAGCGGTCGATACGCAGTATTTT
14 - TRBJ2-7 - TRBV7-9 CASSLVGAGYEQYF TGTGCCAGCAGCTTAGTGGGGGCCGGCTACGAGCAGTACTTC
14 - TRBJ1-5 few TRBV19 CASSMGPSNQPQHF TGTGCCAGTAGTATGGGACCGAGCAATCAGCCCCAGCATTTT
13 - TRBJ2-7 - TRBV4-2 CASSPTRTDEQYF TGTGCCAGCAGCCCGACTAGAACCGACGAGCAGTACTTC
12 - TRBJ1-2 few TRBV20-1 CSAWTANYGYTF TGCAGTGCTTGGACAGCTAACTATGGCTACACCTTC
14 TRBD1 TRBJ2-5 - TRBV28 CASSFSGGQETQYF TGTGCCAGCAGTTTTTCAGGGGGCCAAGAGACCCAGTACTTC
14 - TRBJ1-2 medium-sized TRBV30 CAWSGAGANYGYTF TGTGCCTGGAGTGGGGCAGGGGCTAACTATGGCTACACCTTC
11 - TRBJ1-1 few TRBV28 CASRETGLAFF TGTGCCAGCAGAGAAACAGGGTTGGCTTTCTTT
14 - TRBJ2-3 - TRBV7-9 CASRPDSNTDTQYF TGTGCCAGCAGGCCGGACAGCAACACAGATACGCAGTATTTT
16 TRBD1 TRBJ2-3 - TRBV25-1 CASSAPGTGGTDTQYF TGTGCCAGCAGTGCCCCCGGGACAGGAGGGACAGATACGCAGTATTTT